This is a list of T cell receptor beta chains from one sample in a study of regulatory T cells in long-lasting Graves disease. TCRdb reprocessed the multiplex PCR reads via MiXCR and lists one record per CDR3 protein. The table records under 250,000 distinct CDR3 sequences, about 19% of them present only once. The source material was peripheral blood mononuclear cells (PBMCs), sampled at new diagnosis, from a patient treated with antithyroid drugs. The receptors shown here come from a female donor with Graves disease. Both conserved end residues are part of each CDR3. D genes are given only for firm matches. Not all rows give a size; the values are once, few, many and, for expanded clones, a class.

size | J | V | D | DNA | CDR3
many | TRBJ1-2 | TRBV10-1 | TRBD1 | TGCGCCAGCAGCCCCGACCGGACAGGGGTCGAGCATGGCTACACCTTC | CASSPDRTGVEHGYTF
many | TRBJ2-1 | TRBV14 | NA | TGTGCCAGCAGCCAGGAGACACACAATGAGCAGTTCTTC | CASSQETHNEQFF
many | TRBJ2-3 | TRBV7-3 | TRBD1 | TGTGCCAGCAGCCGACGGATTACAGGGGGAATAGATACGCAGTATTTT | CASSRRITGGIDTQYF
NA | TRBJ1-1 | TRBV5-1 | TRBD1 | TGCGCCAGCAGCTTGGGTTCCGGGACAGGGGGCATGAATACTGAAGCTTTCTTT | CASSLGSGTGGMNTEAFF
many | TRBJ1-2 | TRBV5-6 | NA | TGTGCCAGCAGCTTTGGGGACGGATATGGCTACACCTTC | CASSFGDGYGYTF
NA | TRBJ1-1 | TRBV4-1 | NA | TGCGCCAGCAGCCAAGCTTTCATGGCGGTCGACACTGAAGCTTTCTTT | CASSQAFMAVDTEAFF
NA | TRBJ2-7 | TRBV20-1 | TRBD2 | TGCAGTGCTAGGAGGCCGGGACTAGCGGGGGGAAGTCACGAGCAGTACTTC | CSARRPGLAGGSHEQYF
NA | TRBJ2-1 | TRBV28 | TRBD2 | TGTGCCAGCATTCAGACTAGCGGGACAAATGAGCAGTTCTTC | CASIQTSGTNEQFF
NA | TRBJ2-3 | TRBV7-2 | TRBD2 | TGTGCCAGCAGCTTAGCGCAACCGGGACTAGCGGTCGGATCCGTCACAGATACGCAGTATTTT | CASSLAQPGLAVGSVTDTQYF
many | TRBJ1-5 | TRBV6-1 | NA | TGTGCCAGCAGAGTCACAGCTAGCAATCAGCCCCAGCATTTT | CASRVTASNQPQHF
many | TRBJ2-3 | TRBV7-2 | NA | TGTGCCAGCAGCTTAGCGCCTAGCGCAGATACGCAGTATTTT | CASSLAPSADTQYF
many | TRBJ2-1 | TRBV7-9 | NA | TGTGCCAGCAGCTTAGCAGTTGTTGAGCAGTTCTTC | CASSLAVVEQFF
many | TRBJ1-1 | TRBV9 | NA | TGTGCCAGCAGCGGAAGACCGGCGACGGGCACTGAAGCTTTCTTT | CASSGRPATGTEAFF
NA | TRBJ1-6 | TRBV11-2 | NA | TGTGCCAGCAGCGTTATAGGACAGCGGTTGTTTAATTCACCCCTCCACTTT | CASSVIGQRLFNSPLHF
NA | TRBJ2-3 | TRBV11-2 | NA | TGTGCCAGCAGCAACCTCTATAGCACAGATACGCAGTATTTT | CASSNLYSTDTQYF
many | TRBJ2-3 | TRBV20-1 | TRBD1 | TGCAGTGCTAGTCCGGGACAGCGGACAGATACGCAGTATTTT | CSASPGQRTDTQYF
many | TRBJ1-1 | TRBV5-1 | NA | TGCGCCAGCAGCTTGGACAGCATGAACACTGAAGCTTTCTTT | CASSLDSMNTEAFF
NA | TRBJ2-5 | TRBV18 | TRBD1 | TGTGCCAGCTCACACACGACAGGGGAGGAGACCCAGTACTTC | CASSHTTGEETQYF
many | TRBJ1-5 | TRBV10-3 | NA | TGTGCCATCAGTAGACAGGTTAATCAGCCCCAGCATTTT | CAISRQVNQPQHF
NA | TRBJ2-5 | TRBV11-3 | NA | TGTGCCGGCAGCTTCTCCAGGGGCTTTGGGGAGACCCAGTACTTC | CAGSFSRGFGETQYF
NA | TRBJ2-3 | TRBV7-8 | NA | TGTGCCAGCAGCTTAGTTGACCGTGCAGATACGCAGTATTTT | CASSLVDRADTQYF
few | TRBJ2-7 | TRBV19 | NA | TGTGCCAGTAGTAACCGTGGAGGAGGGGACGAGCAGTACTTC | CASSNRGGGDEQYF
many | TRBJ2-3 | TRBV20-1 | TRBD2 | TGCAGTGCCCCCGAGGCCCGACTAGCGGGGGTGCCCGAGTTT | CSAPEARLAGVPEF
many | TRBJ2-5 | TRBV11-2 | NA | TGTGCCAGCAGCTTAGAGCTCCTTTGGACCCAGTACTTC | CASSLELLWTQYF
many | TRBJ1-1 | TRBV7-9 | NA | TGTGCCAGCAGCTTTCCAGTGGAAACTGAAGCTTTCTTT | CASSFPVETEAFF
few | TRBJ1-2 | TRBV4-2 | NA | TGTGCCAGCAGCCAAGCCCCTTTTGGGGGAGGGGGTGGCTACACCTTC | CASSQAPFGGGGGYTF
many | TRBJ2-7 | TRBV3-1 | NA | TGTGCCAGCAGCCTTATTCCACAGGGTCCATACGAGCAGTACTTC | CASSLIPQGPYEQYF
NA | TRBJ1-1 | TRBV2 | NA | TGTGCCAGCAGTGAAGGGCGGATAAACACTGAAGCTCTCTTT | CASSEGRINTEALF
NA | TRBJ1-5 | TRBV11-3 | TRBD1 | TGTGCCAGCAGCGCGCAAGGGACAGGGAATCAGCCCCAGCATTTT | CASSAQGTGNQPQHF